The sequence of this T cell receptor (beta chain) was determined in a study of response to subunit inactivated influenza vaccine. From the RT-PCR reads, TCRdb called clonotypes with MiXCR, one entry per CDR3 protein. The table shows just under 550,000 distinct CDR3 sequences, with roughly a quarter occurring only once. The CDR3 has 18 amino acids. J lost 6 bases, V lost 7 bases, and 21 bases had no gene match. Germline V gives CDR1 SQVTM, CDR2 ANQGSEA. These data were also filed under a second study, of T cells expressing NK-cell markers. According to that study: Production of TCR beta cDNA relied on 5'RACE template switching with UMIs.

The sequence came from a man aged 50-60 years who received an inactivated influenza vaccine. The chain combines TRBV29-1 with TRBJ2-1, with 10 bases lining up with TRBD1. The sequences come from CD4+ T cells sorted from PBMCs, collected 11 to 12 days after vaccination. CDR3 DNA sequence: TGCAGCGCCCGGTATGGGACAGGGGAATGGGGAATGGGCAATGAGCAGTTCTTC. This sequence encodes CSARYGTGEWGMGNEQFF.